The text below deals with one TCR beta chain. The data derive from a study of blood T cell repertoires in COVID-19. As for the study in general: COVID-19 samples, acute and convalescent, were from the United States, Italy and Spain.

Authors' methods: From reference gene primer amplification, estimates of nucleated cell counts were derived. This table comes from immunoSEQ multiplex PCR, and its TCRdb copy is limited to in-frame clones, with some not included. That table furnishes V, J and clone size, whereas the DNA furnished D and trimming. The sample lists around 190,000 clones, 80% to 90% occurring once. This sequence originates from a man aged 50 to 59 with active or convalescent COVID-19. Input material: peripheral blood.

CDR3 DNA: TGTGCCAGTAGTATTGGAGGGACGGGTGAAGCTTTCTTT. Encoded protein: CASSIGGTGEAFF. The V gene is TRBV19, the J gene TRBJ1-1; possible D gene TRBD1, 5 bases. The CDR3 is 13 residues long. V gave up 3 bases and J gave up 7 bases, with 12 bases separating them. CDR1 and CDR2 from the germline V gene are LNHDA and SQIVND (reference sequence).